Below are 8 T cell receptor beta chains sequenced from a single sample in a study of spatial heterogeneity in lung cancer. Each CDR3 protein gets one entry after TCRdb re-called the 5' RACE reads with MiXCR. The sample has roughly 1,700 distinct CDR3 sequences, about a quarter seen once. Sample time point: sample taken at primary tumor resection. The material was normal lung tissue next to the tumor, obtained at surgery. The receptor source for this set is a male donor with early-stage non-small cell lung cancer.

CDR3 amino acids: CASSLRLAGGLKNIQYF. The DNA for the CDR3 is TGTGCCAGCAGCTTAAGACTAGCGGGGGGACTCAAAAACATTCAGTACTTC. This sequence joins TRBV11-2 and TRBJ2-4; 13 bases are shared with TRBD2. This CDR3 is built from 17 residues. V shed 2 bases and J 3 bases; nucleotides not matched to a gene: 4. The V gene's germline CDR1 is SGHAT and CDR2 FQNNGV. Full variable domain (missing parts from reference TRBV11-2 and TRBJ2-4): EAGVAQSPRYKIIEKRQSVAFWCNPISGHATLYWYQQILGQGPKLLIQFQNNGVVDDSQLPKDRFSAERLKGVDSTLKIQPAKLEDSAVYLCASSLRLAGGLKNIQYFGAGTRLSVL.

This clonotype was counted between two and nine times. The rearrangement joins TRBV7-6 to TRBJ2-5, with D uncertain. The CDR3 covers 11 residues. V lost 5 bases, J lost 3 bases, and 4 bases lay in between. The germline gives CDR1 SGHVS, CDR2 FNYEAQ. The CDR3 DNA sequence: TGTGCCAGCAGCCCGAAAGAGACCCAGTACTTC. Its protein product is CASSPKETQYF.

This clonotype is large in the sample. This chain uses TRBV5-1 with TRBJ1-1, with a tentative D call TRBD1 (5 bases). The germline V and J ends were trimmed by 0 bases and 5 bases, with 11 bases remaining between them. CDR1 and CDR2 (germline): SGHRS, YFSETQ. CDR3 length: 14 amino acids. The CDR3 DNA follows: TGCGCCAGCAGCTTGGGGCAGGGCCTTACTGAAGCTTTCTTT. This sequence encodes CASSLGQGLTEAFF.

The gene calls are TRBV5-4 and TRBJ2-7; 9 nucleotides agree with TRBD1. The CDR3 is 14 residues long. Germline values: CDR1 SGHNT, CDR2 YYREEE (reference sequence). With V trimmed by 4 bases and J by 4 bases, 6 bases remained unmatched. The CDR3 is CASSTPGQGYEQYF. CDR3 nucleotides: TGTGCCAGCAGCACGCCGGGACAGGGTTACGAGCAGTACTTC.

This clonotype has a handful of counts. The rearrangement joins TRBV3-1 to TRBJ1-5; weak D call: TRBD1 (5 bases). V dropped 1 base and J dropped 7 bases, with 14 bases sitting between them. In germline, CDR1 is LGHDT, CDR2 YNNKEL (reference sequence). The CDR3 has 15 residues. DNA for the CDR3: TGTGCCAGCAGCCAAGGGGCGCAGGGAGGCCAGCCCCAGCATTTT. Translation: CASSQGAQGGQPQHF. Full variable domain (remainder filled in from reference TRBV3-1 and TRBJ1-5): DTAVSQTPKYLVTQMGNDKSIKCEQNLGHDTMYWYKQDSKKFLKIMFSYNNKELIINETVPNRFSPKSPDKAHLNLHINSLELGDSAVYFCASSQGAQGGQPQHFGDGTRLSIL.

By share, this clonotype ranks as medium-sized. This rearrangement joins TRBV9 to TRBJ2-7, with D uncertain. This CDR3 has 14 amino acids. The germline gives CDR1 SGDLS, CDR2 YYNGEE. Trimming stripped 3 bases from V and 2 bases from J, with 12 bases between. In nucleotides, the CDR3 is TGTGCCAGCAGCGCCAGCCGGGTCACCTACGAGCAGTACTTC. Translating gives CASSASRVTYEQYF.

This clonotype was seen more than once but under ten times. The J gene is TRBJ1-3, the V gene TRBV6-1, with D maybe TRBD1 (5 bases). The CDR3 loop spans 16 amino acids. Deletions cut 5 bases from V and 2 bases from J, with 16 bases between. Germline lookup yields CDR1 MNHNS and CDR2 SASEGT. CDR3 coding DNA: TGTGCCAGCAGTTTAGACACCCAGGGTACTGGAAACACCATATATTTT. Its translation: CASSLDTQGTGNTIYF.

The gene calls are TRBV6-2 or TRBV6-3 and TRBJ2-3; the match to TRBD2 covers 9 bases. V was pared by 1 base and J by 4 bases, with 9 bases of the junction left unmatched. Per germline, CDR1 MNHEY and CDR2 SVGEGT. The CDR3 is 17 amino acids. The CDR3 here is CASSYLPQRGDADTQYF. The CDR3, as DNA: TGTGCCAGCAGTTACTTACCACAGCGGGGGGACGCAGATACGCAGTATTTT.